These 22 T cell receptor beta chains were all obtained from the same sample, sequenced in a study of blood T cell repertoires in COVID-19. Here immunoSEQ multiplex PCR was the method, and the copy in TCRdb shows in-frame clones only, minus some. The sample has over 150,000 clones; over 70% are singletons. Sequenced sample: PBMCs or T cells enriched from blood (not recorded which). Receptor source: a woman in her sixties or seventies who had recovered from COVID-19.

This sequence joins TRBV7-9 and TRBJ1-5; D is ambiguous. The germline CDR1 and CDR2 sequences are SEHNR and FQNEAQ (reference sequence). V dropped 5 bases and J dropped 2 bases, with 10 bases sitting between them. The CDR3 is 14 amino acids. Written as DNA, the CDR3 is TGTGCCAGCAGCGCCCGGGATGGCAATCAGCCCCAGCATTTT. This sequence encodes CASSARDGNQPQHF. The full variable domain, its missing parts supplied by reference TRBV7-9 and TRBJ1-5, is DTGVSQNPRHKITKRGQNVTFRCDPISEHNRLYWYRQTLGQGPEFLTYFQNEAQLEKSRLLSDRFSAERPKGSFSTLEIQRTEQGDSAMYLCASSARDGNQPQHFGDGTRLSIL.

A single count supports this clone. The V and J genes are TRBV9 and TRBJ2-7; TRBD2 agrees at 12 bases. Per germline, CDR1 SGDLS and CDR2 YYNGEE. CDR3 length: 15 residues. The V segment lost 4 bases and the J segment 2 bases; nucleotides outside the gene matches: 4. DNA for the CDR3: TGTGCCAGCAGCCCCTCTAGCGGGGGGGCCTACGAGCAGTACTTC. Its translation is CASSPSSGGAYEQYF.

The gene calls are TRBV5-1 and TRBJ2-2; 9 bases agree with TRBD2. V lost 4 bases, J lost 3 bases, and 7 bases stayed unmatched. CDR3 length: 16 amino acids. The germline CDR1 and CDR2 sequences are SGHRS and YFSETQ. The CDR3 reads CASSLISGGYTGELFF. In nucleotides, the CDR3 is TGCGCCAGCAGCCTCATTAGCGGGGGCTACACCGGGGAGCTGTTTTTT.

V is TRBV4-1 and J is TRBJ1-6; D unresolved. CDR3 length: 17 residues. Germline-derived CDR1 and CDR2 are MGHRA and YSYEKL. Trimming removed 0 bases at V and 4 bases at J, with 13 bases between. CDR3 coding DNA: TGCGCCAGCAGCCAAGACCGCCGTGAGGAGTATAATTCACCCCTCCACTTT. Translated, it gives CASSQDRREEYNSPLHF.

The chain links TRBV7-2 to TRBJ2-5; a weak D match, TRBD2 (7 bases). The CDR3 length is 14 residues. Germline V CDR1 and CDR2: SGHTA, FQGNSA. The germline V and J ends were trimmed by 2 bases and 5 bases, with 12 bases remaining between them. Here the CDR3 DNA reads TGTGCCAGCAGCTTATCCGGGGGGCTTGAGACCCAGTACTTC. Translated, it gives CASSLSGGLETQYF.

This chain connects TRBV30 to TRBJ1-1, with D perhaps TRBD1 (6 bases). The CDR3 covers 12 residues. Germline V lookup: CDR1 GTSNPN, CDR2 SVGIG (reference sequence). The chain's CDR3 is CAGRRGRREAFF. The CDR3 DNA reads as TGTGCTGGCCGGCGGGGGCGCAGGGAAGCTTTCTTT.

V usage is TRBV6-5 and J usage is TRBJ1-6; 7 nucleotides align to TRBD1. V lost 8 bases, J lost 7 bases, and 8 bases stayed unmatched. Germline V gene lookup returns CDR1 MNHEY and CDR2 SVGAGI. CDR3 size: 14 residues. DNA of the CDR3: TGTGCCAGCCGGCTGACAGGGATAAATTCACCCCTCCACTTT. It encodes CASRLTGINSPLHF.

The sample holds a few counts of this clone. V is TRBV9 and J is TRBJ2-3; 7 bases match TRBD1. CDR1 is SGDLS and CDR2 is YYNGEE in the germline V gene. The CDR3 runs to 16 residues. The ends lost 3 bases at V and 2 bases at J; junction bases unmatched: 9. The CDR3: CASSAAGGSTTDTQYF. The CDR3 DNA reads as TGTGCCAGCAGCGCGGCAGGGGGTTCCACCACAGATACGCAGTATTTT.

The rearrangement links TRBV2 to TRBJ1-1; weak D call: TRBD1 (5 bases). The V end lost 4 bases, the J end lost 10 bases, and 13 bases lay between the germline ends. Germline V gives CDR1 SNHLY, CDR2 FYNNEI. This CDR3 is 12 amino acids long. In DNA form, the CDR3 reads TGTGCCAGCAGTGGGGGCGAAAGGGCAGCTTTCTTT. Translated: CASSGGERAAFF.

This clone was counted a few times. The V gene is TRBV30, the J gene TRBJ2-1; 8 bases agree with TRBD2. J gave up 10 bases and V 0 bases, and 2 bases lay outside the gene matches. The CDR3 has 12 amino acids. Germline CDR1 is GTSNPN and CDR2 is SVGIG (reference sequence). DNA of the CDR3: TGTGCCTGGAGTGTACGGGGGGGCGAGCAGTTCTTC. Its translation: CAWSVRGGEQFF.

This chain joins TRBV4-1 and TRBJ2-7, with D possibly being TRBD1 (5 bases). Per the germline V gene, CDR1 is MGHRA and CDR2 is YSYEKL. This CDR3 contains 15 residues. The V end was cut by 1 base, the J end by 6 bases, with 16 bases between. DNA for the CDR3: TGCGCCAGCAGCCAAGCAAGAGAGACAGATGCCGAGCAGTACTTC. The encoded protein is CASSQARETDAEQYF.

The V and J genes are TRBV5-1 and TRBJ1-1; D may be TRBD1 (6 bases). The CDR3 is 15 residues long. Germline CDR1 and CDR2: SGHRS and YFSETQ. V lost 1 base and J 5 bases, leaving 15 bases between the germline ends. The DNA for the CDR3 is TGCGCCAGCAGCTTGTGGGGGGGCCGGGAAACTGAAGCTTTCTTT. Protein: CASSLWGGRETEAFF.

This chain joins TRBV3-1 (or the pseudogene TRBV3-2) and TRBJ1-6; no clear D. The germline V and J ends were trimmed by 1 base and 10 bases, with 8 bases remaining between them. CDR1 LGHDT and CDR2 YNNKEL come from the germline V gene (reference sequence). The CDR3 runs to 13 residues. The CDR3 sequence: CASSQGVSSPLHF. CDR3 DNA sequence: TGTGCCAGCAGCCAAGGTGTAAGCTCACCCCTCCACTTT.

The CDR3 loop reads CASSLVPGKNSGNTIYF. The CDR3 DNA follows: TGTGCCAGCAGCTTAGTCCCAGGTAAGAACTCTGGAAACACCATATATTTT. The V gene is TRBV7-2, the J gene TRBJ1-3; the D is unclear. This CDR3 region has 17 residues. With 1 base removed from V and 0 bases from J, the gap between germline ends came to 13 bases. CDR1 SGHTA and CDR2 FQGNSA come from the germline V gene.

This clone came up a few times. Mismatch with germline at one junction end may stem from a read error. The chain links TRBV11-3 to TRBJ2-3, with 9 bases identical to TRBD1. The germline gives CDR1 SGHNT, CDR2 YENEEA. The CDR3 is 14 amino acids. Written as DNA, the CDR3 is TGTGCCAGCAGTCACACAGGGGGCACATATACGCAGTATTTT. It is translated as CASSHTGGTYTQYF.

The chain joins TRBV5-1 to TRBJ2-3; TRBD2 matches 11 bases. The junction had 7 bases not matched to a gene; V was cut back by 3 bases and J by 4 bases. Germline V gives CDR1 SGHRS, CDR2 YFSETQ. The CDR3 spans 16 residues. The CDR3 loop is CASSYLAGGAADTQYF. In nucleotides, the CDR3 is TGCGCCAGCAGCTACTTAGCGGGGGGGGCGGCAGATACGCAGTATTTT.

The rearrangement uses TRBV30 and TRBJ2-4; D is undetermined. The CDR3 consists of 13 residues. The germline V gene encodes CDR1 GTSNPN and CDR2 SVGIG (reference sequence). Trimming left V 2 bases short and J 4 bases short, with 9 bases between. The CDR3 spells CAWSLDSKNIQYF. In DNA form, the CDR3 reads TGTGCCTGGAGTCTCGACTCGAAAAACATTCAGTACTTC.

The V and J genes are TRBV9 and TRBJ2-3, with 10 positions matching TRBD2. CDR3 length: 17 residues. V lost 3 bases to trimming and J lost 4 bases; unmatched junction nucleotides: 11. CDR1 is SGDLS, CDR2 YYNGEE, per germline. The chain's CDR3 is CASSAGERGGLADTQYF. CDR3 sequence (DNA): TGTGCCAGCAGCGCGGGGGAGCGGGGGGGCCTAGCAGATACGCAGTATTTT.

This rearrangement joins TRBV5-6 to TRBJ2-7; D may be TRBD2 (7 bases). The CDR3 totals 15 residues. Germline lookup yields CDR1 SGHDT and CDR2 YYEEEE. V lost 3 bases and J 2 bases, leaving 15 bases between the germline ends. The CDR3 region is CASSWGAGATYEQYF. The CDR3 nucleotides are TGTGCCAGCAGCTGGGGGGCGGGGGCCACCTACGAGCAGTACTTC.

The V gene is TRBV19, the J gene TRBJ2-4, with 9 bases matching TRBD1. The V and J ends lost 4 bases and 7 bases, in that order; junction bases with no gene match: 5. The CDR3 covers 14 residues. Germline V CDR1 and CDR2: LNHDA, SQIVND (reference sequence). The CDR3 DNA follows: TGTGCCAGTAGTACCTGGACAGGGGTCAACATTCAGTACTTC. Its protein product is CASSTWTGVNIQYF.

In its sample, this clone was seen a few times. CDR3 residues: CATSAAGPYEQYF. The DNA of the CDR3 is TGTGCCACCAGTGCGGCAGGCCCCTACGAGCAGTACTTC. This chain links TRBV24-1 with TRBJ2-7; D not resolved. Trimming pared 5 bases from V and 2 bases from J, leaving 9 bases between. The length of the CDR3 is 13 residues. Germline V lookup: CDR1 KGHDR, CDR2 SFDVKD.

The chain has TRBV14 and TRBJ1-4; D gene unclear. Germline V gives CDR1 SGHDN, CDR2 FVKESK. This CDR3 is built from 14 residues. Trimming took off 7 bases at V and 6 bases at J, with 15 bases between the two ends. For the CDR3, the DNA is TGTGCCAGCACTCTTACTGTTTCGCATGAAAAACTGTTTTTT. Translation: CASTLTVSHEKLFF.